This T cell receptor (beta chain) was captured by sequencing in a study of cytomegalovirus exposure and HLA in healthy donors (dated by TCRdb to 2016 to 2017). About the investigation overall: An earlier analysis of roughly 610 of the donors reported approximately 280 Gb of sequence data and approximately 120 million unique TCR beta sequences obtained from around 170 million T cells. Across 300 to 400 genotyped donors of the cohort, an average of roughly 200,000 unique TCR beta nucleotide sequences per donor were sequenced, and 15% to 20% of those sequences were non-productive. Among the roughly 400 genotyped donors, about 85% belonged to the genetic ancestry cluster associated with self-reported Caucasian donors. Genome-wide SNP genotypes for about three fifths of the roughly 700 donors were used in a later genetic analysis, which treated that subset as a discovery cohort. The study combined high-throughput TCR immunosequencing, statistical association of individual TCRs with disease status, and machine learning to predict cytomegalovirus infection status. Typing coverage differed by locus: A, B, C, DRB1 and DQB1 were typed in roughly 620-640 donors, DQA1 in roughly 510, DPA1 in around 610, and DPB1 in around 440. The study aimed to test whether cataloging public T cell receptors could reveal signatures of past pathogen exposure. The study profiled the T cell repertoires of under 700 subjects by immunosequencing and related them to cytomegalovirus serostatus. Alongside the repertoire data, information on donor age, sex, ethnicity and CMV serostatus was compiled. A few DR-DQ haplotypes were handled as single units for association and clustering because linkage in the cohort was strong. Besides the first cohort of 666 subjects, a separate validation cohort made up of over 95 different subjects was used. Approximately 310 gigabases of sequencing data and approximately 80 million unique TCR sequences were included in an early release covering over 600 HLA-typed donors. An earlier analysis of 587 of the donors used high-throughput TCR beta sequencing to judge whether each TCR beta V gene segment behaved as functional or pseudogenic. HLA typing included class I and class II loci at four-digit resolution. Rather than drawing on any new phenotypic data, the later analysis identified candidate immune exposures from TCR beta sequences and the way those sequences occurred across donors. A later analysis re-analyzed previously published TCR beta repertoires from roughly 630 donors and added high-resolution HLA genotyping to study TCR occurrence patterns. Every discovery cohort repertoire had been produced on one sequencing platform. The investigation overall reported the following: Presence/absence analyses assumed roughly uniform sequencing depth across donors, an assumption that may not hold. V-gene and J-gene trimming of TCR beta chains was associated with a missense DCLRE1C variant in a later genetic analysis, and the association was replicated in an independent cohort. In a later analysis, HLA-associated TCR beta chains were found to be more clonally expanded and to have lower generation probabilities than equally common non-associated chains. In vitro tests confirmed that a few of the cytomegalovirus-associated TCR beta chains recognize cytomegalovirus antigens. According to the authors, the approach could potentially be generalized to other disease states and immunological phenotypes. In a later analysis, most CMV-associated TCR beta chains were found to appear HLA-restricted, with HLA associations seemingly driven largely by CMV exposure. A group of highly shared sequence variants was considered likely to be a technical artifact of the sequencing pipeline. A further reported finding was that TCR beta sequences accurately predicted the HLA-A and HLA-B alleles for most subjects in the first cohort. According to a later genetic analysis, donors in an Asian-associated ancestry cluster had fewer N-insertions in productive TCRs than the approximately 710-donor mean. When HLA alleles, especially DR and DQ, strongly co-occurred, TCR associations were difficult to assign to individual alleles. Because some donors lacked HLA typing at each locus, the association tests relied only on the typed subset. Some IMGT-functional V segments, including TRBV6-2 and TRBV6-3, could not be distinguished by the 87-base-pair reads and were therefore excluded. Most TCR sequences were observed very rarely across donors, whereas some public TCRs were present in many individuals. In an earlier analysis of more than 500 of the donors, most TCR beta V segments appeared in productive rearrangements about 87% or about 30% of the time, broadly matching IMGT annotations. Specific HLA alleles were associated with 15,000 to 20,000 TCR beta sequences at a false discovery rate of 0.05 in a later analysis. Because counts were too low, more than 15 rarely observed V segments, including chromosome 9 orphons, were left out of the earlier analysis of about 620 of the donors. Cytomegalovirus status was reported to be diagnosed by the classifier with high specificity and sensitivity in both the original and validation cohorts. A later analysis found that TCR association rates varied across HLA loci, with DRB1 alleles showing the most associated TCRs and HLA-C alleles the fewest. Linkage disequilibrium might explain the correlated functional status among segregating V segments, but an unknown experimental factor could not be ruled out. The cohort was sequenced for TCR beta chains only, and without alpha or paired-chain data the features that could be detected were limited. A total of about 150 TCR beta chains were listed by the study as associated with cytomegalovirus. A later analysis reported that several top co-occurrence clusters appeared linked to parvovirus B19, influenza, CMV and Epstein-Barr virus. CMV serostatus was the only immune exposure information available for the cohort.

The receptor library was made with the immunoSEQ multiplex PCR assay. For the multiplex PCR, a mixture combining 60 forward primers for TCR Vbeta segments and 13 reverse primers for TCR Jbeta segments was used. The CDR3 region of rearranged TCR beta genes was amplified from genomic DNA with a multiplex PCR assay. On the Illumina HiSeq System, the amplified TCR beta libraries were sequenced as 87-base-pair reads. Under the source paper's analysis protocol: Across the roughly 600 repertoires, a later analysis counted tens of millions of unique TCR beta chains, approximately 12 million of which were shared by at least two donors. A nearest-neighbor algorithm error-corrected the raw reads and collapsed the reads into unique sequences, merging closely related sequences to remove PCR and sequencing errors. To assign V, D and J gene segments, CDR3 sequences were aligned to IMGT reference sequences. For a sequence to be retained, a match of at least six nucleotides to both a V gene segment and a J gene segment was required. Rearrangements were classified as productive when the CDR3 lacked stop codons and remained in frame with V and J, and all other rearrangements were classified as non-productive. CDR3 was defined by IMGT convention, running from the second conserved V-encoded cysteine to the conserved J-encoded phenylalanine. In an earlier analysis of some 550 of the donors, sequences lacking an unambiguous match to a single V gene segment were excluded. In an earlier analysis of approximately 560 of the donors, a V segment was called functional when productive rearrangements were above 56.7%, and segregating when the standard deviation between donors exceeded 5%. A statistical classification framework was built for diagnosing cytomegalovirus status from the catalog of TCR beta chain sequences. V and J gene assignment, in a later analysis, came from comparing TCR nucleotide sequences with IMGT/GENE-DB human TR gene sequences. In a later analysis, CDR3 sequences and most-parsimonious VDJ recombination scenarios were assigned using the TCRdist pipeline. In a later analysis, each TCR beta chain was defined by its CDR3 amino acid sequence together with its V-gene family, and reads lacking a unique V-gene family were excluded. A later analysis removed roughly 590 highly shared, low-generation-probability nucleotide sequences to deal with suspected cross-contamination and a sequencing artifact. A later analysis calculated a clonal expansion index for each public chain from normalized within-repertoire ranks of inferred template counts. A later analysis computed generation probabilities with a VDJ recombination model fitted to out-of-frame rearrangements, and checked the results against IGoR. Hypergeometric tests were used in a later analysis to score TCR-TCR, TCR-HLA and TCR-CMV co-occurrence, with a repertoire-size bias correction applied to the TCR pairs. In a later analysis, false discovery rates were estimated by permuting HLA or CMV assignments 20 times. In a later analysis, co-occurring TCRs were grouped with DBSCAN, and TCRdist sequence similarity was added when clustering was performed within HLA-allele-positive subsets. Repertoires with fewer than 30,000 or more than 120,000 public chains, plus five repertoires with anomalous nucleotide sharing, were excluded from co-occurrence clustering. Drawn from immuneACCESS, this table holds only the in-frame rearrangements with V and J called that TCRdb kept. Clones are partly lost; checked studies trace under half to an unresolved V gene and leave the rest unexplained. For V, J and clone size, that table is used; D and trimming come from the DNA. The sample contains over 110,000 clones, more than 70% of them found a single time. The top ten constitute roughly 1.3% of the sample.

The cohort was made up of roughly 670 healthy bone marrow donors. Cohort members were all nominally healthy when sampled, although unrecorded immune exposures were likely present. The donor tested CMV seropositive and was one of the 289 seropositive cohort members. A peripheral blood sample was provided by each donor, and peripheral blood mononuclear cells were used for TCR beta sequencing. Genomic DNA extraction from the blood cell samples was performed with the Qiagen DNeasy Blood Extraction Kit. The CDR3 measures 15 amino acids from cysteine to phenylalanine. Only CDR3 DNA is held: 45 bases, read in frame from base 1. Reading the germline V gene gives CDR1 SGHNT and CDR2 YENEEA. The V end gives up 5 bases and the J end 7 bases, leaving 3 bases in the junction not matched to a gene. Remarks on this clone: Which antigen it targets is not known. Base-call qualities are not available, and no considerably larger clone is one nucleotide away.

The sequence was obtained from a male donor in good health and CMV-seropositive. The source material was PBMCs. The receptor chain draws on TRBV11-3 and TRBJ2-1; 15 central nucleotides agree with TRBD2. The DNA sequence reads TGTGCCAGCAGCGTCGGGACTAGCGGGGGGAATGAGCAGTTCTTC. Translation gives CASSVGTSGGNEQFF. Here the CDR3 is joined to the reference TRBV11-3 and TRBJ2-1 genes, and the full variable domain is: EAGVVQSPRYKIIEKKQPVAFWCNPISGHNTLYWYLQNLGQGPELLIRYENEEAVDDSQLPKDRFSAERLKGVDSTLKIQPAELGDSAVYLCASSVGTSGGNEQFFGPGTRLTVL.